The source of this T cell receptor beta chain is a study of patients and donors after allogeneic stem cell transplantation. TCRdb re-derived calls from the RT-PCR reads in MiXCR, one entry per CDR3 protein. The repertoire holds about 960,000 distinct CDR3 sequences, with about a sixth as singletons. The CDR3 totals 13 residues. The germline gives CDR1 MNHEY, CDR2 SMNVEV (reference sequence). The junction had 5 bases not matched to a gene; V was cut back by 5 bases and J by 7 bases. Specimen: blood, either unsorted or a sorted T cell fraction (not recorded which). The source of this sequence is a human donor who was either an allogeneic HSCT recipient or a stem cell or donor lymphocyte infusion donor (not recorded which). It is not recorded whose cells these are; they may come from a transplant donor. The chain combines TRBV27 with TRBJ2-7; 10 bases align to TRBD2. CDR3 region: CASSNSGRSEQYF. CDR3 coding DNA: TGTGCCAGCAGTAATAGCGGGAGGAGTGAGCAGTACTTC.